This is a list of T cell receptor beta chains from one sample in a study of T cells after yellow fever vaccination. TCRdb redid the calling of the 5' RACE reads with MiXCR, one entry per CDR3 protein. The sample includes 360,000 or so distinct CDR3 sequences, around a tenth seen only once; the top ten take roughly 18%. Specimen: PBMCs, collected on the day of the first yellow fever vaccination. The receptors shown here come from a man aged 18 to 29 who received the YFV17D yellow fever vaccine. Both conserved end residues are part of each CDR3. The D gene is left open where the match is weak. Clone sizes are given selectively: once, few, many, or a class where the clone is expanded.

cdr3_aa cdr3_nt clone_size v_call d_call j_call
CASSPMVDPNEKLFF TGTGCCAGCTCACCCATGGTGGACCCTAATGAAAAACTGTTTTTT . TRBV18 . TRBJ1-4
CAWNPAPTNEKLFF TGTGCCTGGAACCCCGCGCCCACTAATGAAAAACTGTTTTTT few TRBV30 . TRBJ1-4
CASSTYRVTDTQYF TGTGCCAGCAGCACCTATCGGGTCACAGATACGCAGTATTTT many TRBV27 . TRBJ2-3
CASSLDQGGWDNSPLHF TGTGCCAGCAGCTTAGATCAGGGAGGTTGGGATAATTCACCCCTCCACTTT few TRBV7-8 . TRBJ1-6
CSVEAGQGTDTQYF TGCAGCGTTGAAGCGGGACAGGGAACAGATACGCAGTATTTT few TRBV29-1 TRBD1 TRBJ2-3
CASSPQTSTDTQYF TGTGCCAGCAGCCCCCAGACAAGCACAGATACGCAGTATTTT many TRBV7-9 . TRBJ2-3
CASSVRGGELFF TGTGCCAGCAGCGTCCGAGGCGGGGAGCTGTTTTTT few TRBV9 . TRBJ2-2
CASSTGQGGMNTEAFF TGCGCCAGCAGCACAGGACAGGGGGGAATGAACACTGAAGCTTTCTTT . TRBV5-1 TRBD1 TRBJ1-1
CASSLEAGLYGYTF TGCGCCAGCAGCTTGGAGGCAGGACTCTATGGCTACACCTTC many TRBV5-1 . TRBJ1-2
CATSDGQGKNTEAFF TGTGCCACCAGTGACGGACAGGGGAAGAACACTGAAGCTTTCTTT few TRBV24-1 TRBD1 TRBJ1-1
CSARDGGGPYNEQFF TGCAGTGCCCGAGACGGGGGGGGTCCCTACAATGAGCAGTTCTTC many TRBV20-1 TRBD2 TRBJ2-1
CASSPWTDHNEKLFF TGTGCCAGCAGCCCGTGGACAGATCATAATGAAAAACTGTTTTTT . TRBV7-9 . TRBJ1-4
CASGSLNSNEKLFF TGTGCCAGCGGCAGTCTCAACTCTAATGAAAAACTGTTTTTT few TRBV7-6 . TRBJ1-4
CSVARAGTYNEQFF TGCAGCGTTGCCAGGGCGGGTACCTACAATGAGCAGTTCTTC many TRBV29-1 . TRBJ2-1
CASSLDSPGRRYF TGTGCCAGCAGCTTAGATAGCCCAGGTCGACGGTACTTC . TRBV7-9 . TRBJ2-7
CASSLGMTYEQYF TGTGCCAGCAGCTTGGGGATGACCTACGAGCAGTACTTC . TRBV5-4 . TRBJ2-7
CSAQRRPSGYNEQFF TGCAGTGCCCAAAGGCGACCTAGCGGTTACAATGAGCAGTTCTTC few TRBV20-1 TRBD2 TRBJ2-1
CASSWDEGRNTEAFF TGTGCCAGCAGCTGGGACGAGGGAAGGAACACTGAAGCTTTCTTT few TRBV5-6 . TRBJ1-1
CAISGSASSYNEQFF TGTGCCATCAGTGGTTCAGCGAGCTCCTACAATGAGCAGTTCTTC once TRBV10-3 . TRBJ2-1
CASSLHLRQENEQFF TGTGCCAGCAGCTTACACCTACGACAGGAAAATGAGCAGTTCTTC . TRBV11-2 . TRBJ2-1
CASSETQTGKYGYTF TGTGCCAGCAGCGAAACTCAGACAGGAAAATATGGCTACACCTTC few TRBV6-1 . TRBJ1-2
CSARDNRGGEPQHF TGCAGTGCTAGAGATAACAGGGGGGGGGAGCCCCAGCATTTT many TRBV20-1 TRBD1 TRBJ1-5
CSARRTSGQETQYF TGCAGTGCTAGAAGGACTAGCGGGCAAGAGACCCAGTACTTC . TRBV20-1 TRBD2 TRBJ2-5
CSVERPNTGELFF TGCAGCGTTGAACGTCCGAACACCGGGGAGCTGTTTTTT few TRBV29-1 . TRBJ2-2
CAISAGTGLNTGELFF TGTGCCATCAGTGCCGGGACAGGTTTGAACACCGGGGAGCTGTTTTTT . TRBV10-3 TRBD1 TRBJ2-2
CASSVDQGQGNSPLHF TGTGCCAGCAGCGTAGATCAGGGACAGGGGAATTCACCCCTCCACTTT . TRBV9 TRBD1 TRBJ1-6
CSARIVGGSAEAFF TGCAGTGCTAGAATAGTAGGGGGCTCCGCTGAAGCTTTCTTT . TRBV20-1 TRBD1 TRBJ1-1
CASSYAGGNTEAFF TGTGCCAGCAGTTACGCAGGCGGGAACACTGAAGCTTTCTTT . TRBV6-2/TRBV6-3 . TRBJ1-1
CASRTGGTNTEAFF TGTGCCAGCAGGACGGGGGGCACGAACACTGAAGCTTTCTTT few TRBV28 . TRBJ1-1
CASSPLPGGSTDTQYF TGTGCCAGCAGCCCTTTACCGGGGGGGAGCACAGATACGCAGTATTTT . TRBV7-3 TRBD2 TRBJ2-3
CASSGNRRGGTDTQYF TGTGCCAGCAGTGGCAATAGGCGGGGGGGCACAGATACGCAGTATTTT . TRBV28 TRBD2 TRBJ2-3
CSAGSFYEQYF TGCAGCGCCGGGAGTTTCTACGAGCAGTACTTC . TRBV29-1 . TRBJ2-7
CASSFSGYNSPLHF TGTGCCAGCAGTTTTTCAGGTTATAATTCACCCCTCCACTTT . TRBV12-3/TRBV12-4 . TRBJ1-6
CASSQGGLAGGTSGELFF TGCGCCAGCAGCCAAGGCGGACTAGCGGGGGGGACGTCCGGGGAGCTGTTTTTT few TRBV4-3 TRBD2 TRBJ2-2
CASSSGSGSPGTDTQYF TGTGCCAGCAGTTCGGGGTCGGGTTCCCCTGGCACAGATACGCAGTATTTT . TRBV6-5 . TRBJ2-3
CASSSGIQETQYF TGTGCCAGCAGCTCGGGGATCCAAGAGACCCAGTACTTC . TRBV11-2 . TRBJ2-5
CASSSDGPVRGQGYTF TGTGCCAGCAGCTCCGACGGCCCTGTGAGGGGGCAGGGCTACACCTTC . TRBV7-9 TRBD1 TRBJ1-2
CASSLATSAGWETQYF TGCGCCAGCAGCTTGGCCACTAGCGCGGGGTGGGAGACCCAGTACTTC . TRBV5-1 TRBD2 TRBJ2-5
CSVGDGADWGYTF TGCAGCGTGGGGGACGGGGCAGACTGGGGCTACACCTTC few TRBV29-1 . TRBJ1-2
CASSQALAASAPYNEQFF TGTGCCAGCAGCCAAGCGCTAGCGGCCTCAGCACCCTACAATGAGCAGTTCTTC few TRBV4-2 TRBD2 TRBJ2-1
CASSFDLGTDNYGYTF TGTGCCAGCAGTTTTGACCTCGGGACGGATAACTATGGCTACACCTTC . TRBV7-9 . TRBJ1-2
CASSLQPSTDTQYF TGTGCCAGCAGTTTACAGCCGAGCACAGATACGCAGTATTTT few TRBV12-3/TRBV12-4 . TRBJ2-3
CASSDFGRLNQPQHF TGTGCCAGCAGTGATTTCGGGCGGCTCAATCAGCCCCAGCATTTT . TRBV6-1 . TRBJ1-5
CASSPRGLSYEQYF TGTGCCAGCAGCCCTCGGGGGCTTTCCTACGAGCAGTACTTC few TRBV7-2 . TRBJ2-7
CASSGEIEGNEQFF TGCGCCAGCAGCGGAGAGATCGAGGGGAATGAGCAGTTCTTC few TRBV5-1 . TRBJ2-1
CASSQVLAGPGELFF TGTGCCAGCAGCCAAGTGTTGGCCGGTCCCGGGGAGCTGTTTTTT few TRBV4-2 . TRBJ2-2
CSASGDRGANQPQHF TGCAGTGCTAGTGGGGACAGGGGCGCCAATCAGCCCCAGCATTTT . TRBV20-1 TRBD1 TRBJ1-5
CASSLPYLAGGHEQFF TGTGCCAGCAGCTTACCCTACTTAGCGGGGGGGCATGAGCAGTTCTTC few TRBV7-6 TRBD2 TRBJ2-1
CSARVAGLANTGELFF TGCAGTGCTAGAGTGGCGGGACTAGCGAACACCGGGGAGCTGTTTTTT . TRBV20-1 TRBD2 TRBJ2-2
CASSISLSSYNEQFF TGTGCCAGTAGTATCTCACTGAGCTCCTACAATGAGCAGTTCTTC many TRBV19 . TRBJ2-1
CASSPMGLGTDTQYF TGTGCCAGCAGCCCCATGGGCCTAGGCACAGATACGCAGTATTTT many TRBV7-2 . TRBJ2-3
CASSSINGRDEKLFF TGTGCCAGCAGCTCAATTAACGGCAGGGATGAAAAACTGTTTTTT . TRBV7-2 . TRBJ1-4
CASSFGTDGYTF TGTGCCAGCAGCTTCGGGACTGACGGCTACACCTTC . TRBV9 . TRBJ1-2
CASSPGGITEAFF TGCGCCAGCAGCCCCGGGGGTATCACTGAAGCTTTCTTT . TRBV5-1 . TRBJ1-1
CASSGGATEAFF TGTGCCAGCAGTGGGGGGGCCACTGAAGCTTTCTTT many TRBV12-3/TRBV12-4 . TRBJ1-1
CASNTRGGGPAGELFF TGTGCCAGCAACACCCGAGGGGGGGGTCCCGCCGGGGAGCTGTTTTTT . TRBV7-8 . TRBJ2-2
CASSQDIPPSNEQFF TGCGCCAGCAGCCAAGATATCCCCCCCAGCAATGAGCAGTTCTTC few TRBV4-1 . TRBJ2-1
CASSPGPLCGYTF TGTGCCAGCAGCCCGGGACCCCTCTGTGGCTACACCTTC . TRBV5-5 . TRBJ1-2